The T cell receptor beta chain described here comes from a study of blood T cell repertoires in COVID-19. Study-level information: T cells, B-cell-depleted T cells, or PBMCs supplied cDNA or gDNA.

V was clipped by 4 bases and J by 8 bases, with 26 bases between them. Germline-derived CDR1 and CDR2 are SEHNR and FQNEAQ (reference sequence). This CDR3 spans 18 amino acids. Recruitment covered about two dozen US areas and drew participants whose ages spanned about 18 to 100 years. Clinical history reported by participants formed the basis on which cohorts were assigned. Produced via immunoSEQ multiplex PCR; TCRdb's table is partial and in-frame only. Of 250,000 to 300,000 clones in the sample, about nine tenths were seen once. The clonotype comes from a woman in her 30s who had recovered from COVID-19. The chain uses TRBV7-9 and TRBJ1-4, with D possibly being TRBD1 (6 bases). The specimen was PBMCs or T cells enriched from blood (not recorded which). CDR3: CASSSTREGGWNEEKLFF. The CDR3 DNA sequence: TGTGCCAGCAGCTCTACGCGTGAAGGGGGTTGGAATGAGGAAAAACTGTTTTTT.